The present TCR beta chain was sequenced within a study of T cell changes during pregnancy in multiple sclerosis. The CDR3 covers 13 residues. Profiled with immunoSEQ multiplex PCR; TCRdb holds only in-frame clones, not every one. The sample lists roughly 40,000 clones; more than 85% were seen once. This sequence originates from a female donor with multiple sclerosis, enrolled in a pregnancy study. This chain joins TRBV21-1 and TRBJ2-5; the DNA was not used to check the table's D call, TRBD2. TRBV21-1 is reported as a pseudogene. The sequences come from CD8+ T cells from peripheral blood mononuclear cells, collected in the first trimester of pregnancy. As DNA, the CDR3 is TGTGCCAGCAGCAAAGCTAGCGGGGAGACCCAGTACTTC. This sequence encodes CASSKASGETQYF.